A selection of T cell receptor beta chains follows, all from one sample in a study of metastatic and nonmetastatic thyroid tumors. With MiXCR, TCRdb reprocessed the PCR reads. There are 7,500 to 8,500 clones in the sample; over 20% occur only once, and roughly 28% lies in the top ten. The sequenced sample was tumor tissue. Receptors were obtained from a female donor with papillary thyroid cancer or a benign thyroid nodule (not recorded which). Some clones in this sample may be carry-over from other donors' samples. CDR3s include the opening cysteine and the closing phenylalanine or tryptophan. The D gene is left open where the match is weak. The size entry is marked missing in some rows and otherwise reads once, few, many or a size class.

j_gene: TRBJ1-5
v_gene: TRBV28
d_gene: NA
abundance: NA
CDR3aa: CASRPWGGNQPQHF
CDR3nt: TGTGCCAGCAGGCCCTGGGGGGGCAATCAGCCCCAGCATTTT

j_gene: TRBJ2-3
v_gene: TRBV6-2/TRBV6-3
d_gene: TRBD2
abundance: NA
CDR3aa: CASSYLRGGRDTQYF
CDR3nt: TGTGCCAGCAGTTACTTGCGGGGGGGCAGGGATACGCAGTATTTT

j_gene: TRBJ2-7
v_gene: TRBV6-1
d_gene: TRBD2
abundance: few
CDR3aa: CASSEQRGYEQYF
CDR3nt: TGTGCCAGCAGTGAACAGCGGGGCTACGAGCAGTACTTC

j_gene: TRBJ1-4
v_gene: TRBV7-9
d_gene: TRBD1
abundance: many
CDR3aa: CASSRTGGDEKLFF
CDR3nt: TGTGCCAGCAGCCGGACAGGGGGCGATGAAAAACTGTTTTTT

j_gene: TRBJ1-2
v_gene: TRBV6-1
d_gene: TRBD1
abundance: NA
CDR3aa: CASSDTGDYGYTF
CDR3nt: TGTGCCAGCAGTGATACAGGGGACTATGGCTACACCTTC

j_gene: TRBJ2-1
v_gene: TRBV20-1
d_gene: TRBD2
abundance: NA
CDR3aa: CSALRGGSSYNEQFF
CDR3nt: TGCAGTGCGCTTAGGGGCGGGAGCTCCTACAATGAGCAGTTCTTC

j_gene: TRBJ2-6
v_gene: TRBV27
d_gene: TRBD1
abundance: NA
CDR3aa: CASSLSWTGISGANVLTF
CDR3nt: TGTGCCAGCAGTTTATCGTGGACAGGAATCTCTGGGGCCAACGTCCTGACTTTC

j_gene: TRBJ1-2
v_gene: TRBV9
d_gene: NA
abundance: medium-sized
CDR3aa: CASSDSDSLYGYTF
CDR3nt: TGTGCCAGCAGCGATTCGGACTCCCTCTATGGCTACACCTTC

j_gene: TRBJ2-5
v_gene: TRBV20-1
d_gene: NA
abundance: medium-sized
CDR3aa: CSAAGRETQYF
CDR3nt: TGCAGTGCTGCAGGTCGGGAGACCCAGTACTTC

j_gene: TRBJ2-3
v_gene: TRBV5-1
d_gene: TRBD1
abundance: once
CDR3aa: CASSYGQGGDTQYF
CDR3nt: TGCGCCAGCAGCTATGGACAGGGTGGTGATACGCAGTATTTT

j_gene: TRBJ2-1
v_gene: TRBV7-8
d_gene: TRBD2
abundance: NA
CDR3aa: CASSRKLAWESYNEQFF
CDR3nt: TGTGCCAGCAGTCGTAAACTAGCGTGGGAATCCTACAATGAGCAGTTCTTC

j_gene: TRBJ2-7
v_gene: TRBV4-1
d_gene: NA
abundance: NA
CDR3aa: CASSQDRDFSSYEQYF
CDR3nt: TGCGCCAGCAGCCAAGATCGGGACTTCTCTTCCTACGAGCAGTACTTC

j_gene: TRBJ2-3
v_gene: TRBV6-4
d_gene: TRBD1
abundance: NA
CDR3aa: CASSDKGATDTQYF
CDR3nt: TGTGCCAGCAGTGACAAGGGGGCCACCGATACGCAGTATTTT

j_gene: TRBJ1-2
v_gene: TRBV24-1
d_gene: NA
abundance: medium-sized
CDR3aa: CATSEQNRAYGYTF
CDR3nt: TGTGCCACCAGTGAGCAGAACAGGGCGTACGGCTACACCTTC

j_gene: TRBJ1-2
v_gene: TRBV10-2
d_gene: NA
abundance: few
CDR3aa: CASSEYQSYGYTF
CDR3nt: TGCGCCAGCAGTGAGTACCAGAGCTATGGCTACACCTTC

j_gene: TRBJ2-1
v_gene: TRBV5-1
d_gene: NA
abundance: NA
CDR3aa: CASSRGDRLSRDEQFF
CDR3nt: TGCGCCAGCAGCCGGGGGGACAGACTCAGCAGGGATGAGCAGTTCTTC

j_gene: TRBJ2-7
v_gene: TRBV6-2/TRBV6-3
d_gene: TRBD2
abundance: few
CDR3aa: CASTASGRRSEQYF
CDR3nt: TGTGCCAGCACCGCTAGCGGGAGACGAAGCGAGCAGTACTTC

j_gene: TRBJ2-2
v_gene: TRBV6-5
d_gene: TRBD2
abundance: medium-sized
CDR3aa: CASSSLAGGNTGELFF
CDR3nt: TGTGCCAGCAGTTCTCTAGCGGGGGGCAACACCGGGGAGCTGTTTTTT

j_gene: TRBJ2-7
v_gene: TRBV6-1
d_gene: TRBD1
abundance: large
CDR3aa: CASSTGETNEQYF
CDR3nt: TGTGCCAGCAGTACAGGGGAGACTAACGAGCAGTACTTC

j_gene: TRBJ2-7
v_gene: TRBV6-1
d_gene: TRBD1
abundance: medium-sized
CDR3aa: CASRMGQSSYEQYF
CDR3nt: TGTGCCAGCAGAATGGGACAGAGCTCCTACGAGCAGTACTTC

j_gene: TRBJ1-5
v_gene: TRBV7-3
d_gene: NA
abundance: many
CDR3aa: CASSWQYNQPQHF
CDR3nt: TGTGCCAGCAGTTGGCAGTACAATCAGCCCCAGCATTTT

j_gene: TRBJ2-7
v_gene: TRBV2
d_gene: NA
abundance: few
CDR3aa: CASSRERDEQYF
CDR3nt: TGTGCCAGCAGTCGCGAGAGGGACGAGCAGTACTTC

j_gene: TRBJ2-1
v_gene: TRBV6-2/TRBV6-3
d_gene: TRBD2
abundance: NA
CDR3aa: CASSYTGGTYNEQFF
CDR3nt: TGTGCCAGCAGTTATACGGGAGGTACCTACAATGAGCAGTTCTTC

j_gene: TRBJ1-5
v_gene: TRBV6-1
d_gene: NA
abundance: medium-sized
CDR3aa: CASNLEGDQPQHF
CDR3nt: TGTGCCAGCAACCTGGAGGGGGATCAGCCCCAGCATTTT